This TCR beta chain was identified in a study of cytomegalovirus exposure and HLA in healthy donors. This CDR3 has 15 amino acids. V dropped 5 bases and J dropped 7 bases, with 16 bases sitting between them. Per the germline V gene, CDR1 is SGHRS and CDR2 is YFSETQ. The PCR used 60 Vbeta and 13 Jbeta primers. Profiled with immunoSEQ multiplex PCR; TCRdb holds only in-frame clones, not every one. The repertoire consists of 170,000 or so clones, with 75% to 90% occurring once and the leading ten covering over 1.5%. This clone was recorded a few times. Source material: PBMCs. This sequence originates from a man aged 50-60 years in good health and CMV-seronegative. The chain is built from TRBV5-1 and TRBJ1-6, with a tentative D call TRBD1 (6 bases). The CDR3 DNA sequence: TGCGCCAGCAGAACCTGGACAGCGATAAATTCACCCCTCCACTTT. As protein: CASRTWTAINSPLHF.